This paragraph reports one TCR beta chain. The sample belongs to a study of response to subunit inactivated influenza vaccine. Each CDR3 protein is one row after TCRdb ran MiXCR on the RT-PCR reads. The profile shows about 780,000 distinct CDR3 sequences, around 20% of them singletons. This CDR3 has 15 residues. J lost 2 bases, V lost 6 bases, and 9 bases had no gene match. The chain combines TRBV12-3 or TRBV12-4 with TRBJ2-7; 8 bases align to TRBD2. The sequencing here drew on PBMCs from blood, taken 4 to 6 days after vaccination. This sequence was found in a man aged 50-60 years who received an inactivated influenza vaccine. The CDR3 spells CASRGISGRTYEQYF. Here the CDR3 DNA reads TGTGCCAGCAGGGGGATCAGCGGGAGAACCTACGAGCAGTACTTC.